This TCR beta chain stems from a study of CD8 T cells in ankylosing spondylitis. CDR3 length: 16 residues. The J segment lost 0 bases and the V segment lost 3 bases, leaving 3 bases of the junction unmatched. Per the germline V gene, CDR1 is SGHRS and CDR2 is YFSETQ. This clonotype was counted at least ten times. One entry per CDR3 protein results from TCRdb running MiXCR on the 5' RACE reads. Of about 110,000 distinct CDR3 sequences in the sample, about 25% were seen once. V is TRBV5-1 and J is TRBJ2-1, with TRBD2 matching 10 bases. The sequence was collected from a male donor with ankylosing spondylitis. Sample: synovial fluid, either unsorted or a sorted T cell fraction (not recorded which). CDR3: CASSSGLADSYNEQFF. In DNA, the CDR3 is TGCGCCAGCAGCTCCGGACTAGCGGACTCCTACAATGAGCAGTTCTTC.